This TCR beta chain is from a study of OX40 agonist ivuxolimab in advanced cancers. General study points: The study found that CD8+ T cells averaged more expanded clones than CD4+.

Produced via immunoSEQ multiplex PCR; TCRdb's table is partial and in-frame only. The sample yields roughly 41,000 clones, 70% to 90% seen once. CDR1 MGHRA and CDR2 YSYEKL come from the germline V gene. The CDR3 sequence is 15 residues long. Unmatched junction bases numbered 7, after V lost 5 bases and J lost 3 bases. As concerns this clone: Its antigen is not identified.

This receptor was identified in an adult with an advanced solid tumor such as melanoma, head and neck, liver or kidney cancer. The chain recombines TRBV4-1 with TRBJ2-7; 10 positions match TRBD1. This sample comprised CD4+ or CD8+ T cells sorted from blood, obtained in a trial of the OX40 agonist ivuxolimab. As DNA, the CDR3 is TGCGCCAGCAGCTTGGACAGGGGGGGGTTCTACGAGCAGTACTTC. Amino acid sequence: CASSLDRGGFYEQYF.